The clone carrying this TCR beta chain was recorded at least ten times. Antigen unknown. These data are taken from a study of read filtering for tumor transcriptome and immune sequencing. Study at large: DNase treatment preceded whole-transcriptome library preparation. IR-seq gave about 4 to 10.27 million TCR reads per sample; RNA-seq gave about 80 to 1273.

CDR1 is LGHNA, CDR2 YSLEER, per germline. V lost 0 bases to trimming and J lost 2 bases, with 11 bases between them. The CDR3 runs 16 residues. General study results and limits: Dropping single-read clonotypes raised IR-seq and RNA-seq shared-clonotype correlation. The CD138-negative fraction was mixed bone marrow immune cells, not pure T cells.

The library was built from 400 ng RNA with molecular barcoded adaptors for alpha/delta and beta/gamma chains. TCRdb re-derived calls from the reads in MiXCR, one entry per CDR3 protein. The sample yields 30,000 to 40,000 distinct CDR3 sequences, approximately 14% seen once. The rearrangement links TRBV4-3 to TRBJ2-1; the D gene is possibly TRBD1 (6 bases). The sample taken for sequencing was a population of CD138-negative cells sorted from bone marrow. The sequence was collected from a donor aged 40 or over with multiple myeloma. The CDR3 is CASSQDVQGPYNEQFF. CDR3 nucleotides: TGCGCCAGCAGCCAAGACGTACAGGGTCCCTACAATGAGCAGTTCTTC.